The 19 T cell receptor beta chains presented below share a single source sample, sequenced in a study of T cell changes during pregnancy in multiple sclerosis (dated by TCRdb to about 2019). Libraries were built with the immunoSEQ multiplex PCR assay. TCRdb provides this immuneACCESS table in a form limited to in-frame rearrangements. Some clones are lacking; in checked studies, under half of them reflect an unresolved V gene, and why the rest are absent is not known. The table for this sample lists around 30,000 clones; more than 70% of them were counted only once. Roughly 8.5% of the sample comes from the top ten. Sequenced material: CD8+ T cells from peripheral blood mononuclear cells, taken after pregnancy. The receptors were sampled from a female donor with multiple sclerosis, enrolled in a pregnancy study.

This chain joins TRBV9 and TRBJ1-2, with 8 bases lining up with TRBD1. V trimming: 3 bases; J trimming: 5 bases; junction bases outside the gene matches: 15. This CDR3 has 17 amino acids. The germline V gene encodes CDR1 SGDLS and CDR2 YYNGEE. CDR3 nucleotide sequence: TGTGCCAGCAGCGACCACCGGGACAGGCAATTCAAGTATGGCTACACCTTC. This sequence encodes CASSDHRDRQFKYGYTF. The full variable domain, in which reference TRBV9 and TRBJ1-2 provide the parts outside the CDR3, is DSGVTQTPKHLITATGQRVTLRCSPRSGDLSVYWYQQSLDQGLQFLIQYYNGEERAKGNILERFSAQQFPDLHSELNLSSLELGDSALYFCASSDHRDRQFKYGYTFGSGTRLTVV.

The genes are TRBV7-2 and TRBJ1-5, with 8 bases matching TRBD1. The CDR3 spans 13 residues. With 4 bases clipped from V and 9 bases from J, the junction kept 5 bases outside the gene matches. CDR1 SGHTA and CDR2 FQGNSA come from the germline V gene. The CDR3 DNA reads TGTGCCAGCAGCTGGGGACAGGAACCGCCCCAGCATTTT. It specifies CASSWGQEPPQHF.

This chain joins TRBV6-5 and TRBJ2-2, with 10 bases matching TRBD2. CDR3 length equals 15 residues. V dropped 5 bases and J dropped 3; count of bases not matched to a gene: 3. In germline, CDR1 is MNHEY, CDR2 SVGAGI. CDR3 sequence reads: CASSSGGAHTGELFF. The CDR3 region has the DNA TGTGCCAGCAGTAGCGGGGGGGCTCACACCGGGGAGCTGTTTTTT.

This clone was seen more than once but under ten times. V is TRBV5-6 and J is TRBJ2-7; 7 nucleotides match TRBD1. The CDR3 extends over 14 amino acids. The V and J ends lost 4 bases and 2 bases, in that order; junction bases with no gene match: 6. Germline V gene sequence: CDR1 SGHDT, CDR2 YYEEEE. The CDR3, as DNA: TGTGCCAGCAGCGCCCGGGGACAGCCCTACGAGCAGTACTTC. Translation gives CASSARGQPYEQYF.

The chain recombines TRBV2 with TRBJ1-2; 9 bases line up with TRBD1. Looked up from germline, CDR1 is SNHLY and CDR2 is FYNNEI. The ends lost 4 bases at V and 4 bases at J; junction bases unmatched: 10. The CDR3 totals 16 residues. The CDR3 loop is CASSGTRTGEGYGYTF. Here the CDR3 DNA reads TGTGCCAGCAGTGGAACCAGGACAGGGGAGGGCTATGGCTACACCTTC.

This CDR3 is CASSLAGPRRGPPLHF. In DNA, the CDR3 is TGTGCCAGCAGCTTAGCAGGGCCCCGGCGGGGGCCACCCCTCCACTTT. J is TRBJ1-6 and V is TRBV5-6, with a possible D match to TRBD1 (6 bases). V gave up 2 bases and J gave up 11 bases, with 20 bases separating them. CDR3 size: 16 residues. From germline, CDR1 is SGHDT and CDR2 YYEEEE.

The CDR3 loop reads CASSFGVPTEAFF. The CDR3 nucleotides read TGTGCCAGCAGTTTCGGGGTGCCCACTGAAGCTTTCTTT. This chain uses TRBV27 with TRBJ1-1; D remains unclear. The germline CDR1 and CDR2 sequences are MNHEY and SMNVEV (reference sequence). The CDR3 is made up of 13 amino acids. The V and J ends lost 3 bases and 4 bases respectively, with 9 bases between them.

The chain combines TRBV27 with TRBJ2-7; the match to TRBD1 covers 7 bases. In germline, CDR1 is MNHEY, CDR2 SMNVEV (reference sequence). V gave up 5 bases and J gave up 2 bases; unmatched junction bases: 12. The CDR3 length is 16 residues. DNA for the CDR3: TGTGCCAGCAGTCTGGGGGTGGGACAGCTCGCCTACGAGCAGTACTTC. Translating gives CASSLGVGQLAYEQYF.

The rearrangement joins TRBV27 to TRBJ2-1, with 9 bases aligning to TRBD1. This CDR3 contains 14 residues. Germline CDR1 MNHEY, CDR2 SMNVEV (reference sequence). Unmatched junction bases numbered 3, after V lost 8 bases and J lost 1 base. CDR3 nucleotide sequence: TGTGCCAGCTGCGACAGGGGGTCCTACAATGAGCAGTTCTTC. It codes for CASCDRGSYNEQFF.

Of note for this clone: At one end, the junction sequence differs from germline, possibly due to a read error. V usage is TRBV6-1 and J usage is TRBJ2-7, with D possibly matching TRBD2 (6 bases). Germline CDR1 MNHNS, CDR2 SASEGT. There are 15 residues in the CDR3. For the CDR3, the DNA is TGTGCCAGCATTGAAGACGGGACTTCCTCCTACGAGCAGTACTTC. The encoded protein is CASIEDGTSSYEQYF.

This chain connects TRBV2 to TRBJ2-6; TRBD1 matches at 7 bases. V shed 10 bases and J 0 bases; nucleotides not matched to a gene: 21. From germline, CDR1 is SNHLY and CDR2 FYNNEI. This CDR3 has 20 residues. The CDR3, as DNA: TGTGCCACCAGACAGGGTTTTAAAGTGAGAGGGTTCTCTGGGGCCAACGTCCTGACTTTC. Translated: CATRQGFKVRGFSGANVLTF.

This clone was seen just once. The chain uses TRBV28 and TRBJ1-1; unclear D gene. Germline V lookup: CDR1 MDHEN, CDR2 SYDVKM. The ends were cut back, 3 bases at V and 4 bases at J, with 12 bases in the middle. The CDR3 sequence is 14 residues long. The CDR3 nucleotides are TGTGCCAGCAGTTTGACCCGGGGTGGCACTGAAGCTTTCTTT. Translating it yields CASSLTRGGTEAFF. Full variable domain (missing parts from reference TRBV28 and TRBJ1-1): DVKVTQSSRYLVKRTGEKVFLECVQDMDHENMFWYRQDPGLGLRLIYFSYDVKMKEKGDIPEGYSVSREKKERFSLILESASTNQTSMYLCASSLTRGGTEAFFGQGTRLTVV.

The chain employs TRBV4-1 and TRBJ2-7; TRBD1 agrees at 7 bases. V shed 4 bases and J 4 bases; nucleotides not matched to a gene: 4. Germline V lookup: CDR1 MGHRA, CDR2 YSYEKL. The CDR3 covers 13 residues. The CDR3 protein is CASSPRDRYEQYF. DNA for the CDR3: TGCGCCAGCAGCCCCCGGGACAGATACGAGCAGTACTTC.

The rearrangement uses TRBV5-6 and TRBJ1-2; no clear D gene. Germline assignment: CDR1 SGHDT and CDR2 YYEEEE. Trimming pared 4 bases from V and 5 bases from J, leaving 12 bases between. The CDR3 extends over 13 amino acids. CDR3 in amino acids: CASSTGSPYGYTF. The CDR3 DNA reads TGTGCCAGCAGCACCGGGAGTCCATATGGCTACACCTTC.

V usage is TRBV7-2 and J usage is TRBJ1-2, with TRBD1 matching 8 bases. The CDR3 spans 14 residues. Per the germline V gene, CDR1 is SGHTA and CDR2 is FQGNSA. V was pared by 6 bases and J by 1 base, with 4 bases of the junction left unmatched. Here the CDR3 reads CASRGTGNNYGYTF. In nucleotides, the CDR3 is TGTGCCAGCAGGGGGACAGGCAATAACTATGGCTACACCTTC.

The V gene is TRBV10-3, the J gene TRBJ1-6, with D unclear. Looked up from germline, CDR1 is ENHRY and CDR2 is SYGVKD. V was shortened by 2 bases and J by 4 bases, with 3 bases between the two germline ends. The CDR3 sequence is 13 residues long. The CDR3 sequence is CAISEVYNSPLHF. The DNA for the CDR3 is TGTGCCATCAGTGAGGTATATAATTCACCCCTCCACTTT.

The chain carries TRBV19 and TRBJ1-1; no reliable D call. CDR3 length: 16 amino acids. Per germline, CDR1 LNHDA and CDR2 SQIVND (reference sequence). Deletions cut 5 bases from V and 8 bases from J, with 24 bases between. The CDR3 reads CASSPQTPFADEEAFF. The CDR3 DNA reads as TGTGCCAGTAGTCCACAGACCCCTTTTGCCGACGAAGAAGCTTTCTTT.

The chain is built from TRBV6-6 and TRBJ1-1, with TRBD1 as a possible D gene (5 bases). From germline, CDR1 is MNHNY and CDR2 SVGAGI (reference sequence). The CDR3 loop spans 16 amino acids. Trimming pared 1 base from V and 0 bases from J, leaving 12 bases between. The CDR3 sequence: CASSYWSGRMNTEAFF. CDR3 nucleotide sequence: TGTGCCAGCAGTTACTGGTCAGGGCGAATGAACACTGAAGCTTTCTTT.

This sequence joins TRBV10-2 and TRBJ2-1, with TRBD2 identical over 8 bases. This CDR3 has 14 residues. CDR1 and CDR2 from the germline V gene are WSHSY and SAAADI. Trimming took 5 bases from V and 4 from J; bases not matched to a gene: 4. For the CDR3, the DNA is TGCGCCAGCAGTCTGCGGGGGGAGTACAATGAGCAGTTCTTC. This sequence encodes CASSLRGEYNEQFF.